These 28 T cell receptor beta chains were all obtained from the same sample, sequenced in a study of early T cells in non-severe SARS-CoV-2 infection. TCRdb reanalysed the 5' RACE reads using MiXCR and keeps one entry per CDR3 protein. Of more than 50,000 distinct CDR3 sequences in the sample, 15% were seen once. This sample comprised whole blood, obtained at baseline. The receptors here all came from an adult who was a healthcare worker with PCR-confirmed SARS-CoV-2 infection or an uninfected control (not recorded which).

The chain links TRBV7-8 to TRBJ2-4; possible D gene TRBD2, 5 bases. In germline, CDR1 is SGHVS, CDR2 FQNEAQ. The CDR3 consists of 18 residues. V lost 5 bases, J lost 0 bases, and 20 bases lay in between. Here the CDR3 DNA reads TGTGCCAGCAGCCTGGACTCTCAGCGCCCCTTAGCCAAAAACATTCAGTACTTC. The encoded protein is CASSLDSQRPLAKNIQYF.

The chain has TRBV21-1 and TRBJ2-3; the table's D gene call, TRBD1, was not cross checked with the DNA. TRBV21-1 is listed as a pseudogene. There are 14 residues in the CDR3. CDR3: CASSKGRDPDTQYF. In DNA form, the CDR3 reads TGTGCCAGCAGCAAAGGCCGGGACCCAGATACGCAGTATTTT.

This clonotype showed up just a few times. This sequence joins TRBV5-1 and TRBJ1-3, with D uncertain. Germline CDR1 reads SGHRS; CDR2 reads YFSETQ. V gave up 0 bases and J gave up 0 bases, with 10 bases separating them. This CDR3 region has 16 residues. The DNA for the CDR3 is TGCGCCAGCAGCTTGGGCCCTAGAGACTCTGGAAACACCATATATTTT. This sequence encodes CASSLGPRDSGNTIYF.

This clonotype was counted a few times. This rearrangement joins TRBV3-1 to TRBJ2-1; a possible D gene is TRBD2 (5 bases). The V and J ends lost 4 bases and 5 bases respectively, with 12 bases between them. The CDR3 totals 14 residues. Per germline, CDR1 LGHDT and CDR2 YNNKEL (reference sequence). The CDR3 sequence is CASSLSGSHNEQFF. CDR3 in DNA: TGTGCCAGCAGCCTGAGCGGATCGCACAATGAGCAGTTCTTC.

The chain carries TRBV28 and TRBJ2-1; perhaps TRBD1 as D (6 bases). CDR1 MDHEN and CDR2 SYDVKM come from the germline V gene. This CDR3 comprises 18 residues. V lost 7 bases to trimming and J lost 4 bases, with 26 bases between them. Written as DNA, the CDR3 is TGTGCCAGCAACCGCCCAGGGGTCGGCGCAACGTCATACAATGAGCAGTTCTTC. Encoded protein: CASNRPGVGATSYNEQFF.

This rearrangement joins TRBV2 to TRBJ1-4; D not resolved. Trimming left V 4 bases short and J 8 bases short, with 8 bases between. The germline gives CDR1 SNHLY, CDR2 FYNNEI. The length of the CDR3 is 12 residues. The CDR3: CASSGVEEKLFF. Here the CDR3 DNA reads TGTGCCAGCAGTGGAGTAGAGGAAAAACTGTTTTTT. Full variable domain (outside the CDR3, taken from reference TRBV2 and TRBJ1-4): EPEVTQTPSHQVTQMGQEVILRCVPISNHLYFYWYRQILGQKVEFLVSFYNNEISEKSEIFDDQFSVERPDGSNFTLKIRSTKLEDSAMYFCASSGVEEKLFFGSGTQLSVL.

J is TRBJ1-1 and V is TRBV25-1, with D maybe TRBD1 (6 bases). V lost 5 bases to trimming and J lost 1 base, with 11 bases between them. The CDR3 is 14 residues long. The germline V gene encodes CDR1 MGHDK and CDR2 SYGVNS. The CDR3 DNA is TGTGCCAGCAGTCTAACAGGGTCGAACACTGAAGCTTTCTTT. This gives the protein CASSLTGSNTEAFF.

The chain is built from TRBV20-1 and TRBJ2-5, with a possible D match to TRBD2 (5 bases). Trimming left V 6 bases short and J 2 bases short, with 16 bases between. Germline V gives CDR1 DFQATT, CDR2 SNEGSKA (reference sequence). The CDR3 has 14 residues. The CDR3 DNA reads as TGCAGTGCCCCCCGGGGAGCGGAACAAGAGACCCAGTACTTC. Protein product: CSAPRGAEQETQYF.

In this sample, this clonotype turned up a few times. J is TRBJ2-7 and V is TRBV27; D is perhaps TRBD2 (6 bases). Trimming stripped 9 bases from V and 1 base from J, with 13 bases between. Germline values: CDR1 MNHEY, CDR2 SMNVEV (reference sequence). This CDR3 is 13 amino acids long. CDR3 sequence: CASRPGDSYEQYF. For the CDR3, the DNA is TGTGCCAGTCGTCCGGGGGATTCCTACGAGCAGTACTTC.

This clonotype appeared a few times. The CDR3 DNA reads TGTGCCACCGGGGATGGACCAGGGGGACAAGAGACCCAGTACTTC. This encodes CATGDGPGGQETQYF. The chain couples TRBV24-1 to TRBJ2-5; TRBD1 matches 7 bases. The V gene end was trimmed by 9 bases and the J gene end by 2 bases; junction bases not matched to a gene: 11. Germline CDR1 and CDR2: KGHDR and SFDVKD. This CDR3 has 15 residues.

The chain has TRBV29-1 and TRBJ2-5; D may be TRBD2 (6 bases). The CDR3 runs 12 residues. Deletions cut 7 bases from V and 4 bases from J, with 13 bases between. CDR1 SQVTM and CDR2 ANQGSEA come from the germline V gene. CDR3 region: CSAKGGRETQYF. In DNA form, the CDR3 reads TGCAGCGCCAAAGGAGGGAGAGAGACCCAGTACTTC. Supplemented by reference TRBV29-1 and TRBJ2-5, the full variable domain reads SAVISQKPSRDICQRGTSLTIQCQVDSQVTMMFWYRQQPGQSLTLIATANQGSEATYESGFVIDKFPISRPNLTFSTLTVSNMSPEDSSIYLCSAKGGRETQYFGPGTRLLVL.

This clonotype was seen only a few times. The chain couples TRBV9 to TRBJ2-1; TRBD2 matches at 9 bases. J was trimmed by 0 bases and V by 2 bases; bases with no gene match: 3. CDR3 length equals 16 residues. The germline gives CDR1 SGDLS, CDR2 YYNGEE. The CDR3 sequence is CASSVSGSPSYNEQFF. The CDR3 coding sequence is TGTGCCAGCAGCGTTAGCGGGAGTCCCTCCTACAATGAGCAGTTCTTC.

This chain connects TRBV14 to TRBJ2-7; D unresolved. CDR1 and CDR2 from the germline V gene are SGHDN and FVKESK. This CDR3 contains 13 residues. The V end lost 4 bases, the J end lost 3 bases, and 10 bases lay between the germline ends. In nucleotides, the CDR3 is TGTGCCAGCAGCCCCCGGACCCGCTACGAGCAGTACTTC. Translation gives CASSPRTRYEQYF.

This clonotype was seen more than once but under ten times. The CDR3 coding sequence is TGCAGCGTGGGACAGGGTACAGATACGCAGTATTTT. Its protein is CSVGQGTDTQYF. V usage is TRBV29-1 and J usage is TRBJ2-3; 9 bases line up with TRBD1. CDR3 length: 12 amino acids. Losses at the gene ends were 6 bases for V and 3 bases for J; bases not matched to a gene: 1. Germline-derived CDR1 and CDR2 are SQVTM and ANQGSEA.

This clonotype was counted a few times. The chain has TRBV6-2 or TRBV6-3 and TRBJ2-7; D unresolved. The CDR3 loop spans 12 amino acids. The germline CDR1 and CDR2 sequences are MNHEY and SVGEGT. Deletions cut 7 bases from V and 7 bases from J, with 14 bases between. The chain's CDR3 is CASTPQTGEQYF. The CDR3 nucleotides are TGTGCCAGCACCCCACAGACCGGGGAGCAGTACTTC.

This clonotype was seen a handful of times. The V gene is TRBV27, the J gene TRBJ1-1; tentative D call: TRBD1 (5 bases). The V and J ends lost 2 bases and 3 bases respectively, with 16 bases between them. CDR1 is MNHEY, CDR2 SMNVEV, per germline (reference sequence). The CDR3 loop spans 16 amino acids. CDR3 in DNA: TGTGCCAGCAGTTTAGTGGCAGGGAGGGTGGACACTGAAGCTTTCTTT. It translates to CASSLVAGRVDTEAFF.

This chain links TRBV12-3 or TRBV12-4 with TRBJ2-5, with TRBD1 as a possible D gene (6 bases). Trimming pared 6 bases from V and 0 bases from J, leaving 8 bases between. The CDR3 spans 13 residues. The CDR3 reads CASRRTDQETQYF. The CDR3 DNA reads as TGTGCCAGCAGGAGGACAGACCAAGAGACCCAGTACTTC.

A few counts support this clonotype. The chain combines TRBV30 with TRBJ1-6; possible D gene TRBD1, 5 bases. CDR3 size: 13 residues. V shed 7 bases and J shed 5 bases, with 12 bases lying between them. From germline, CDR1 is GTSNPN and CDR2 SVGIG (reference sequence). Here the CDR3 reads CASAETDNSPLHF. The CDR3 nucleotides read TGTGCCTCAGCGGAGACAGATAATTCACCCCTCCACTTT. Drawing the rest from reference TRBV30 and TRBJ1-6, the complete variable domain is SQTIHQWPATLVQPVGSPLSLECTVEGTSNPNLYWYRQAAGRGLQLLFYSVGIGQISSEVPQNLSASRPQDRQFILSSKKLLLSDSGFYLCASAETDNSPLHFGNGTRLTVT.

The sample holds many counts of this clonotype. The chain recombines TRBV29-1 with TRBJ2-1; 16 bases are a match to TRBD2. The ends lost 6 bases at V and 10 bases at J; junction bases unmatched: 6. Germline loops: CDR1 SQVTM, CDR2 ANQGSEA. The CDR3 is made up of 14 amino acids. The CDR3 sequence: CSVGTSGRADEQFF. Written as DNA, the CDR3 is TGCAGCGTCGGGACTAGCGGGAGGGCGGACGAGCAGTTCTTC.

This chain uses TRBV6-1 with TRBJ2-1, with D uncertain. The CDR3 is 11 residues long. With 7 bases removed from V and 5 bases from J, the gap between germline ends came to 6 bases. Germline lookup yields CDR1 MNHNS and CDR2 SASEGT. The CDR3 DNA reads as TGTGCCAGCATCCAAAACAATGAGCAGTTCTTC. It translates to CASIQNNEQFF.

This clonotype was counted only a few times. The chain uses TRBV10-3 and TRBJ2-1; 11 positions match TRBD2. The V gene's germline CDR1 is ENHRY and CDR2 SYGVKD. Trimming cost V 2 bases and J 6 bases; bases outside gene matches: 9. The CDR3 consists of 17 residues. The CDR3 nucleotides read TGTGCCATCAGTGAGCCGGGAGAACTAGCGGGAGTCAATGAGCAGTTCTTC. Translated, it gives CAISEPGELAGVNEQFF.

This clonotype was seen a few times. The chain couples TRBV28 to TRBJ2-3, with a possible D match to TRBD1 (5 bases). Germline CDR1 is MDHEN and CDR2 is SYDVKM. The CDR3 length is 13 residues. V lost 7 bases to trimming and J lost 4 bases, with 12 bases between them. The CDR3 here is CASIDSQSDTQYF. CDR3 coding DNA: TGTGCCAGCATAGACAGTCAGTCAGATACGCAGTATTTT.

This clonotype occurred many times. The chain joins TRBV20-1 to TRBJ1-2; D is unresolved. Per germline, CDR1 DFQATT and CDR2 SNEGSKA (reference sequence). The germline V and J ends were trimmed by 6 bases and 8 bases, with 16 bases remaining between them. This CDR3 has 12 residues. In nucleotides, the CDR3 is TGCAGTGCGAGAATGGGCCCGGAGGGCTACACCTTC. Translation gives CSARMGPEGYTF.

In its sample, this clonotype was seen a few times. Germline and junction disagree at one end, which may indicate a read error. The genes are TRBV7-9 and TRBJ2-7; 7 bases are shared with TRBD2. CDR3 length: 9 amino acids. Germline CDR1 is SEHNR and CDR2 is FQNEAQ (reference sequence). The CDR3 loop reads CASSTSAGF. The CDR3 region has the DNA TGTGCCAGCAGCACTAGCGCCGGCTTC.

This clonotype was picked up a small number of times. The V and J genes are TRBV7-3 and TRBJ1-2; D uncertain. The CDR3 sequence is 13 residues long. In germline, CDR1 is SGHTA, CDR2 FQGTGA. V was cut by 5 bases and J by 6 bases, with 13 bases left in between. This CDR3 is CASSRSTSDGYTF. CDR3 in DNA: TGTGCCAGCAGCCGATCGACCAGTGATGGCTACACCTTC.

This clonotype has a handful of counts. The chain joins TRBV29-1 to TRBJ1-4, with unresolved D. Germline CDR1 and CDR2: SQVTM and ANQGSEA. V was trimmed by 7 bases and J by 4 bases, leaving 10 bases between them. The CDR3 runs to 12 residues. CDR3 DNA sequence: TGCAGCGCTAGCCCAAATAATGAAAAACTGTTTTTT. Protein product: CSASPNNEKLFF. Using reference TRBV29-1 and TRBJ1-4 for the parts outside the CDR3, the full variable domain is SAVISQKPSRDICQRGTSLTIQCQVDSQVTMMFWYRQQPGQSLTLIATANQGSEATYESGFVIDKFPISRPNLTFSTLTVSNMSPEDSSIYLCSASPNNEKLFFGSGTQLSVL.

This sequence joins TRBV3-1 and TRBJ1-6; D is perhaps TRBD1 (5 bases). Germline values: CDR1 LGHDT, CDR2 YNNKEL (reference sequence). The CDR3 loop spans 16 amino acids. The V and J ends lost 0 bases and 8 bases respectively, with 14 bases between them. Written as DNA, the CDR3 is TGTGCCAGCAGCCAAGATCGCCCAGGGATCTATTCACCCCTCCACTTT. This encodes CASSQDRPGIYSPLHF. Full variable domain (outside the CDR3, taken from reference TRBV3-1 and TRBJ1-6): DTAVSQTPKYLVTQMGNDKSIKCEQNLGHDTMYWYKQDSKKFLKIMFSYNNKELIINETVPNRFSPKSPDKAHLNLHINSLELGDSAVYFCASSQDRPGIYSPLHFGNGTRLTVT.

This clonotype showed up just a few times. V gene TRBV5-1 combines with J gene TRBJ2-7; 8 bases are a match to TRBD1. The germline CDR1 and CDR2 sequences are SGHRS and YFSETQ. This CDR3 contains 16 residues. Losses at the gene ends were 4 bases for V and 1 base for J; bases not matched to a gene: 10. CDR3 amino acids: CASSGTGTGVSYEQYF. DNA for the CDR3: TGCGCCAGCAGCGGAACCGGGACAGGAGTATCCTACGAGCAGTACTTC.